This entry describes one T cell receptor (beta chain). There is no known antigen for this receptor. No per-base quality is available; no much larger clone lies one base away. The library was obtained by the immunoSEQ multiplex PCR assay. A mixture of 60 forward primers for TCR Vbeta segments and 13 reverse primers for TCR Jbeta segments was used in the multiplex PCR. A multiplex PCR assay on genomic DNA amplified the CDR3 region of rearranged TCR beta genes. The amplified TCR beta libraries were sequenced on the Illumina HiSeq System as 87-base-pair reads. Processing in the source paper ran as follows. Across the 670 or so repertoires, a later analysis counted tens of millions of unique TCR beta chains, approximately 10 million of which were shared by at least two donors. To remove PCR and sequencing errors, raw reads were error-corrected and collapsed into unique sequences using a nearest-neighbor algorithm that merged closely related sequences. CDR3 sequences were aligned to IMGT reference sequences to assign V, D and J gene segments. For a sequence to be retained, a match of at least six nucleotides was required to both a V gene segment and a J gene segment. Rearrangements were called productive when the CDR3 lacked stop codons and stayed in frame with V and J; all others were non-productive. Following IMGT convention, CDR3 was defined as the stretch from the second conserved V-encoded cysteine to the conserved J-encoded phenylalanine. In an earlier analysis of 587 of the donors, sequences lacking an unambiguous match to a single V gene segment were excluded. An earlier analysis of several hundred of the donors called V segments functional above 56.7% productive rearrangements and segregating when the between-donor standard deviation exceeded 5%. A statistical classification framework was built for diagnosing cytomegalovirus status from the catalog of TCR beta chain sequences. In a later analysis, V and J genes were assigned by comparing TCR nucleotide sequences against IMGT/GENE-DB human TR gene sequences. A later analysis assigned CDR3 sequences and most-parsimonious VDJ recombination scenarios with the TCRdist pipeline. In a later analysis, each TCR beta chain was defined by its CDR3 amino acid sequence together with its V-gene family, and reads lacking a unique V-gene family were excluded. To address suspected cross-contamination and a sequencing artifact, a later analysis removed several hundred highly shared, low-generation-probability nucleotide sequences. In a later analysis, a clonal expansion index for each public chain was calculated from normalized within-repertoire ranks of inferred template counts. In a later analysis, generation probabilities were computed with a VDJ recombination model fitted to out-of-frame rearrangements, and the resulting probabilities were checked against IGoR. A later analysis scored TCR-TCR, TCR-HLA and TCR-CMV co-occurrence with hypergeometric tests, applying a repertoire-size bias correction to TCR pairs. False discovery rates were estimated in a later analysis by permuting HLA or CMV assignments 20 times. In a later analysis, co-occurring TCRs were grouped with DBSCAN, and TCRdist sequence similarity was added when clustering was performed within HLA-allele-positive subsets. Co-occurrence clustering excluded repertoires with fewer than 30,000 or more than 120,000 public chains, plus five with anomalous nucleotide sharing. This is the immuneACCESS table as TCRdb keeps it, with only in-frame sequences that have V and J called. A part of the clones is gone; compared with another copy, unresolved V genes explain less than half, and the rest is unexplained. V, J and clone size were drawn from that table, and D and trimming were deduced from the DNA. The sample table records under 200,000 clones; approximately 82% of these occur just once. The top ten constitute approximately 2% of the sample.

The sample comes from a study of cytomegalovirus exposure and HLA in healthy donors (dated by TCRdb to 2016 to 2017). With regard to the full study: An earlier analysis of roughly 500 of the donors reported 250 to 300 Gb of sequence data and approximately 120 million unique TCR beta sequences obtained from about 200 million T cells. In the later analysis, no new phenotypic data were used to find candidate immune exposures; instead, reliance was placed on TCR beta sequences and their occurrence across donors. A later genetic analysis used genome-wide SNP genotypes for about 55% of the 666 donors, treating that subset as a discovery cohort. High-throughput TCR immunosequencing, statistical association of individual TCRs with disease status, and machine learning were combined to predict cytomegalovirus infection status. Typing coverage varied by locus: 629-630 donors for A, B, C, DRB1 and DQB1; approximately 560 for DQA1; about 590 for DPA1; roughly 470 for DPB1. The study was designed to test whether signatures of past pathogen exposure could be identified by cataloging public T cell receptors. Among roughly 400 genotyped donors of the cohort, an average of 235,054 unique TCR beta nucleotide sequences were sequenced per donor, roughly 18% of them non-productive. HLA typing included class I and class II loci at four-digit resolution. Along with the roughly 670-subject first cohort, a separate validation cohort of over a hundred different subjects was used. Donor age, sex, ethnicity and CMV serostatus were compiled together with the repertoire data. To study patterns of TCR occurrence, a later analysis re-analyzed previously published TCR beta repertoires from under 750 donors and added high-resolution HLA genotyping. Every repertoire in the discovery cohort had been generated on one and the same sequencing platform. The genetic ancestry cluster associated with self-reported Caucasian donors included about four fifths of the roughly 400 genotyped donors. Roughly 300 gigabases of sequencing data and 70 million to 100 million unique TCR sequences were included in an early release covering roughly 600 HLA-typed donors. The study used immunosequencing to profile the T cell repertoires of about 670 subjects and linked those repertoires to cytomegalovirus serostatus. An earlier analysis of approximately 630 of the donors applied high-throughput TCR beta sequencing to assess whether each TCR beta V gene segment acted as functional or pseudogenic. About five DR-DQ haplotypes were handled as single units for association and clustering, since linkage in the cohort was strong.

Broader findings and caveats from the paper: Because counts were too low, roughly 17 rarely observed V segments, including chromosome 9 orphons, were left out of the earlier analysis of 587 of the donors. Because HLA typing was unavailable for some donors at each locus, only the typed subset was used in association tests. Specific HLA alleles were associated with 15,000 to 20,000 TCR beta sequences at a false discovery rate of 0.05 in a later analysis. A later analysis reported that several top co-occurrence clusters appeared linked to parvovirus B19, influenza, CMV and Epstein-Barr virus. When HLA alleles, especially DR and DQ, strongly co-occurred, attributing TCR associations to individual alleles was difficult. A few of the identified cytomegalovirus-associated TCR beta chains were confirmed in vitro to be specific for cytomegalovirus antigens. In both the original and validation cohorts, the classifier was reported to diagnose cytomegalovirus status with high specificity and sensitivity. A further reported finding was that TCR beta sequences accurately predicted the HLA-A and HLA-B alleles for most subjects in the first cohort. For the cohort, immune exposure information was limited to CMV serostatus. A later analysis found that HLA-associated TCR beta chains were more clonally expanded and had lower generation probabilities than equally common non-associated chains. In a later genetic analysis, a missense DCLRE1C variant was associated with V-gene and J-gene trimming of TCR beta chains, and the association was replicated in an independent cohort. Only TCR beta chains were sequenced in this cohort, and the absence of alpha or paired-chain data limited detectable features. Linkage disequilibrium might explain the correlated functional status among segregating V segments, but an unknown experimental factor could not be ruled out. A total of 150 or so TCR beta chains were listed by the study as associated with cytomegalovirus. Across donors, most TCR sequences were observed very rarely, whereas some public TCRs were present in many individuals. Some IMGT-functional V segments, including TRBV6-2 and TRBV6-3, could not be told apart with the 87-base-pair reads, so those segments were excluded. A later genetic analysis reported fewer N-insertions in productive TCRs among donors in an Asian-associated ancestry cluster than the roughly 700-donor mean. In a later analysis, most CMV-associated TCR beta chains were found to appear HLA-restricted, with HLA associations seemingly driven largely by CMV exposure. Sequencing depth was assumed to be roughly uniform across donors in the presence/absence analyses, though that assumption may not hold. An earlier analysis of around 540 of the donors showed that most TCR beta V segments appeared in productive rearrangements either about 87% or about 30% of the time, which broadly matched IMGT annotations. In a later analysis, the rate of TCR association differed among HLA loci, with DRB1 alleles having the most associated TCRs and HLA-C alleles having the fewest. The sequencing pipeline was judged likely to have produced a cluster of highly shared sequence variants as a technical artifact. The authors suggested that the approach could potentially be generalized to other disease states and immunological phenotypes.

The CDR3 spans 12 residues, from the cysteine through the phenylalanine. Only the CDR3 DNA stays, 36 bases, in frame from base 1. CDR1 and CDR2, looked up from the germline V gene, are SGHNT and YENEEA. V and J lose 3 bases and 7 bases, and a span of 9 bases separates them. In total, over 600 healthy bone marrow donors made up the cohort. At the time of sampling, every cohort member was nominally healthy, though immune exposures that went unrecorded were likely present. The donor was CMV seropositive and was included in the group of 289 seropositive cohort members. Each donor provided a peripheral blood sample, and peripheral blood mononuclear cells were used for TCR beta sequencing. Genomic DNA extraction from the blood cell samples was performed with the Qiagen DNeasy Blood Extraction Kit.

Specimen: PBMCs. The sequence is built from TRBV11-3 and TRBJ1-2; the D gene identity is not certain. The sequence came from a woman aged 18-30 years in good health and CMV-seropositive. The CDR3 loop reads CASSFSGSGYTF. The sequenced DNA is TGTGCCAGCAGCTTTTCAGGCTCTGGCTACACCTTC.